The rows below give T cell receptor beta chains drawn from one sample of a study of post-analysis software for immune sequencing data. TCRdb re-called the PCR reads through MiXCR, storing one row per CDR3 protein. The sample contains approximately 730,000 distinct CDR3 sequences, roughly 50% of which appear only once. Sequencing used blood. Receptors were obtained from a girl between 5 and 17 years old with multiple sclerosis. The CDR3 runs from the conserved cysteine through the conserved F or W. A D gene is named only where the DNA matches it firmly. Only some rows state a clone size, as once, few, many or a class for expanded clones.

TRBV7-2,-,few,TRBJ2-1,TGTGCCAGCAGCTTAGCCTACCCGGACAATGAGCAGTTCTTC,CASSLAYPDNEQFF
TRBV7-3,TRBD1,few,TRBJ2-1,TGTGCCAGCAGCCCGCGCCGGGACAGTAATGAGCGGCAGTTCTTC,CASSPRRDSNERQFF
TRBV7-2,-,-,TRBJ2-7,TGTGCCAGCAGCGCCAGGACCGAAGGCGAGCAGTACTTC,CASSARTEGEQYF
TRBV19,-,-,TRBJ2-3,TGTGCCAGTAGTAGACCCAGAAGCACAGATACGCAGTATTTT,CASSRPRSTDTQYF
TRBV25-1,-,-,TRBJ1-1,TGTGCCAGCAGAGATACCGGGACACGACCGGAGGCTTTCTTT,CASRDTGTRPEAFF
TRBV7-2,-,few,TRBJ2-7,TGTGCCAGCAGCTTAGCGACAGGTGCCTCCTACGAGCAGTACTTC,CASSLATGASYEQYF
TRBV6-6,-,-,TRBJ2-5,TGTGCCAGCAGTGTCAGCTTCGAGACCCAGTACTTC,CASSVSFETQYF
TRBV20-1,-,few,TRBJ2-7,TGCAGTGCTTCGGGCCCGGGAACCTTGGAGCAGTACTTC,CSASGPGTLEQYF
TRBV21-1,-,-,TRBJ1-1,TGTGCCAGCACCGTACACTCTGAAGCTTTCTTT,CASTVHSEAFF
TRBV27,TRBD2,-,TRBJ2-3,TGTGCCAGCCGGGGACTAGCGGGAGGGTTTAGCACAGATACGCAGTATTTT,CASRGLAGGFSTDTQYF
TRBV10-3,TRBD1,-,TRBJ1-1,TGTGCCACCGCGACAGGGGGAACTAAAGCTTTCTTT,CATATGGTKAFF
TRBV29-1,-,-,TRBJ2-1,TGCAGCGTTGGGACAACGGGCCCTTACAATGAGCAGTTCTTC,CSVGTTGPYNEQFF
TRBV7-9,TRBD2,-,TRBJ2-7,TGTGCCAGCAGCTCAACGGTGGGACTAGCGGGAGCCGAGCAGTACTTC,CASSSTVGLAGAEQYF
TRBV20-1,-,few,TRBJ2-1,TGCAGTGCTAGTTGGGGTGCTTCCTACAATGAGCAGTTCTTC,CSASWGASYNEQFF
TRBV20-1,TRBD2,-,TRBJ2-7,TGCAGTGCCTGGCCGGCGGGAGGCCCTCTCCTCCTCTCCTACGAGCAGTACTTC,CSAWPAGGPLLLSYEQYF
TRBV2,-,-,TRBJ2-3,TGTGCCAGCAGGTTACGAGGGCTTAGAGATACGCAGTATTTT,CASRLRGLRDTQYF
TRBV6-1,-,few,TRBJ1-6,TGTGCCAGCAGGGTGACGGACGATAATTCACCCCTCCACTTT,CASRVTDDNSPLHF
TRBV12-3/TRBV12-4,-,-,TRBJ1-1,TGTGCCAGCAGTCCCCCCCCGGAAGCGAACACTGAAGCTTTCTTT,CASSPPPEANTEAFF
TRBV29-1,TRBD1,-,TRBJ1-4,TGCAGCGTTGGGACAGGGGGAACTAATGAAGAGCTGTTTTTT,CSVGTGGTNEELFF
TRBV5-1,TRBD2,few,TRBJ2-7,TGCGCCAGCAGCCCCCAACTAGCGGGAGAGGTAAACGAGCAGTACTTC,CASSPQLAGEVNEQYF
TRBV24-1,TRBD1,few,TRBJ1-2,TGTGCCACCAGTGACGGGACAGGCTATGGCTACACCTTC,CATSDGTGYGYTF
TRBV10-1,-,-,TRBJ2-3,TGCGCCAGCAGTGAAGCTAGCGTCACAGATACGCAGTATTTT,CASSEASVTDTQYF
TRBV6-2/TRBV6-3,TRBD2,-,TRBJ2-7,TGTGCCAGCAGTTACATTCTAGCGGGGGACGAGCAGTACTTC,CASSYILAGDEQYF
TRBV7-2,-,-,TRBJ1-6,TGTGCCAGCAGCTTAGGAGTTGGGACCAATTCACCCCTCCACTTT,CASSLGVGTNSPLHF
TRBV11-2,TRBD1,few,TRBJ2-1,TGTGCCAGCAGCTTTCAGAGACAGGGCAATGAGCAGTTCTTC,CASSFQRQGNEQFF
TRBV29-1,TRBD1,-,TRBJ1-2,TGCAGCGTTGGGACAGGGGACTATGGCTACACCTTC,CSVGTGDYGYTF
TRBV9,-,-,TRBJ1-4,TGTGCCAGCAGCGTAGGGGTCGCGAAGGCTAATGAAAAACTGTTTTTT,CASSVGVAKANEKLFF
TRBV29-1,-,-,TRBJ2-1,TGCAGCGTTGCGGCCGGGGATGAGCAGTTCTTC,CSVAAGDEQFF
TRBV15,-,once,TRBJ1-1,TGTGCCACCAGCAGAGCTCGGCAGGGTCGGTTTTCAGCTTTCTTT,CATSRARQGRFSAFF
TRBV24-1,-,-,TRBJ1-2,TGTGCCACCAGTGATGGGGGACTAGGAGGACTGATCTATGGCTACACCTTC,CATSDGGLGGLIYGYTF
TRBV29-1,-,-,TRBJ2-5,TGCAGCGCTGGACAGTACCAAGAGACCCAGTACTTC,CSAGQYQETQYF
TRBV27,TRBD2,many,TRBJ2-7,TGTGCCAGCAGTTTGGGACTAGCGGCACCCTACGAGCAGTACTTC,CASSLGLAAPYEQYF
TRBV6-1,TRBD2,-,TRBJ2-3,TGTGCCAGCAGAGGACTAGCGGACAGCACAGATACGCAGTATTTT,CASRGLADSTDTQYF
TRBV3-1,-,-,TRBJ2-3,TGTGCCAGCAGCCCCCGGGCAGGGGGGTACACAGATACGCAGTATTTT,CASSPRAGGYTDTQYF
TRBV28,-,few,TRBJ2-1,TGTGCCAGCAGTTTATGGGCAGGGGATGAGCAGTTCTTC,CASSLWAGDEQFF
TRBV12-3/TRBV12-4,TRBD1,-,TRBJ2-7,TGTGCCAGCAGTGCCTTCCGGGACAGGTTGTCTTACGAGCAGTACTTC,CASSAFRDRLSYEQYF
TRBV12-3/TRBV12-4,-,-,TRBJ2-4,TGTGCCAGCAGTTTAAGTAGCCCGGAAGCCAAAAACATTCAGTACTTC,CASSLSSPEAKNIQYF
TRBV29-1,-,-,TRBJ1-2,TGCAGCGTGACCGATCAGGGATTTGGTGGCTACACCTTC,CSVTDQGFGGYTF
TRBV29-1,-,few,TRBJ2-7,TGCAGCGTTCGGGGGGGGGACAGCAACTACGAGCAGTACTTC,CSVRGGDSNYEQYF
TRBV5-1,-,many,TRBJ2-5,TGCGCCAGCAGCCAAAACACAGGGCTCCTTGAGACCCAGTACTTC,CASSQNTGLLETQYF